This TCR beta chain came from a study of esophageal squamous cell carcinoma under preoperative chemotherapy. On the study more broadly: Samples included peripheral blood T cells as well as tumor-infiltrating lymphocytes. Overall study findings and caveats: Peripheral T cells showed a significant TCR diversity increase after chemotherapy, unlike tumor-infiltrating lymphocytes.

In regard to this clonotype: The antigen is undetermined.

TCRdb re-derived calls from the PCR reads in MiXCR, one entry per CDR3 protein. The sample includes over 25,000 distinct CDR3 sequences, 40% to 65% of them seen just once. Documented time point: after preoperative PTX-NDP chemotherapy. Before surgery, patients were given preoperative paclitaxel-nedaplatin chemotherapy. This material was acquired from a patient given preoperative chemotherapy. The sequence was obtained from a human donor with esophageal squamous cell carcinoma. The donor label of this sample is uncertain.

The CDR3 DNA reads TGTGCCAGCAGCCCATCTAGCGGGGCTTCCTACAATGAGCAGTTCTTC. Its protein product is CASSPSSGASYNEQFF. The V call is TRBV7-9, the J call TRBJ2-1, with 9 positions matching TRBD2. V gave up 5 bases and J gave up 1 base; unmatched junction bases: 6. Germline V gives CDR1 SEHNR, CDR2 FQNEAQ (reference sequence). The CDR3 is 16 amino acids.